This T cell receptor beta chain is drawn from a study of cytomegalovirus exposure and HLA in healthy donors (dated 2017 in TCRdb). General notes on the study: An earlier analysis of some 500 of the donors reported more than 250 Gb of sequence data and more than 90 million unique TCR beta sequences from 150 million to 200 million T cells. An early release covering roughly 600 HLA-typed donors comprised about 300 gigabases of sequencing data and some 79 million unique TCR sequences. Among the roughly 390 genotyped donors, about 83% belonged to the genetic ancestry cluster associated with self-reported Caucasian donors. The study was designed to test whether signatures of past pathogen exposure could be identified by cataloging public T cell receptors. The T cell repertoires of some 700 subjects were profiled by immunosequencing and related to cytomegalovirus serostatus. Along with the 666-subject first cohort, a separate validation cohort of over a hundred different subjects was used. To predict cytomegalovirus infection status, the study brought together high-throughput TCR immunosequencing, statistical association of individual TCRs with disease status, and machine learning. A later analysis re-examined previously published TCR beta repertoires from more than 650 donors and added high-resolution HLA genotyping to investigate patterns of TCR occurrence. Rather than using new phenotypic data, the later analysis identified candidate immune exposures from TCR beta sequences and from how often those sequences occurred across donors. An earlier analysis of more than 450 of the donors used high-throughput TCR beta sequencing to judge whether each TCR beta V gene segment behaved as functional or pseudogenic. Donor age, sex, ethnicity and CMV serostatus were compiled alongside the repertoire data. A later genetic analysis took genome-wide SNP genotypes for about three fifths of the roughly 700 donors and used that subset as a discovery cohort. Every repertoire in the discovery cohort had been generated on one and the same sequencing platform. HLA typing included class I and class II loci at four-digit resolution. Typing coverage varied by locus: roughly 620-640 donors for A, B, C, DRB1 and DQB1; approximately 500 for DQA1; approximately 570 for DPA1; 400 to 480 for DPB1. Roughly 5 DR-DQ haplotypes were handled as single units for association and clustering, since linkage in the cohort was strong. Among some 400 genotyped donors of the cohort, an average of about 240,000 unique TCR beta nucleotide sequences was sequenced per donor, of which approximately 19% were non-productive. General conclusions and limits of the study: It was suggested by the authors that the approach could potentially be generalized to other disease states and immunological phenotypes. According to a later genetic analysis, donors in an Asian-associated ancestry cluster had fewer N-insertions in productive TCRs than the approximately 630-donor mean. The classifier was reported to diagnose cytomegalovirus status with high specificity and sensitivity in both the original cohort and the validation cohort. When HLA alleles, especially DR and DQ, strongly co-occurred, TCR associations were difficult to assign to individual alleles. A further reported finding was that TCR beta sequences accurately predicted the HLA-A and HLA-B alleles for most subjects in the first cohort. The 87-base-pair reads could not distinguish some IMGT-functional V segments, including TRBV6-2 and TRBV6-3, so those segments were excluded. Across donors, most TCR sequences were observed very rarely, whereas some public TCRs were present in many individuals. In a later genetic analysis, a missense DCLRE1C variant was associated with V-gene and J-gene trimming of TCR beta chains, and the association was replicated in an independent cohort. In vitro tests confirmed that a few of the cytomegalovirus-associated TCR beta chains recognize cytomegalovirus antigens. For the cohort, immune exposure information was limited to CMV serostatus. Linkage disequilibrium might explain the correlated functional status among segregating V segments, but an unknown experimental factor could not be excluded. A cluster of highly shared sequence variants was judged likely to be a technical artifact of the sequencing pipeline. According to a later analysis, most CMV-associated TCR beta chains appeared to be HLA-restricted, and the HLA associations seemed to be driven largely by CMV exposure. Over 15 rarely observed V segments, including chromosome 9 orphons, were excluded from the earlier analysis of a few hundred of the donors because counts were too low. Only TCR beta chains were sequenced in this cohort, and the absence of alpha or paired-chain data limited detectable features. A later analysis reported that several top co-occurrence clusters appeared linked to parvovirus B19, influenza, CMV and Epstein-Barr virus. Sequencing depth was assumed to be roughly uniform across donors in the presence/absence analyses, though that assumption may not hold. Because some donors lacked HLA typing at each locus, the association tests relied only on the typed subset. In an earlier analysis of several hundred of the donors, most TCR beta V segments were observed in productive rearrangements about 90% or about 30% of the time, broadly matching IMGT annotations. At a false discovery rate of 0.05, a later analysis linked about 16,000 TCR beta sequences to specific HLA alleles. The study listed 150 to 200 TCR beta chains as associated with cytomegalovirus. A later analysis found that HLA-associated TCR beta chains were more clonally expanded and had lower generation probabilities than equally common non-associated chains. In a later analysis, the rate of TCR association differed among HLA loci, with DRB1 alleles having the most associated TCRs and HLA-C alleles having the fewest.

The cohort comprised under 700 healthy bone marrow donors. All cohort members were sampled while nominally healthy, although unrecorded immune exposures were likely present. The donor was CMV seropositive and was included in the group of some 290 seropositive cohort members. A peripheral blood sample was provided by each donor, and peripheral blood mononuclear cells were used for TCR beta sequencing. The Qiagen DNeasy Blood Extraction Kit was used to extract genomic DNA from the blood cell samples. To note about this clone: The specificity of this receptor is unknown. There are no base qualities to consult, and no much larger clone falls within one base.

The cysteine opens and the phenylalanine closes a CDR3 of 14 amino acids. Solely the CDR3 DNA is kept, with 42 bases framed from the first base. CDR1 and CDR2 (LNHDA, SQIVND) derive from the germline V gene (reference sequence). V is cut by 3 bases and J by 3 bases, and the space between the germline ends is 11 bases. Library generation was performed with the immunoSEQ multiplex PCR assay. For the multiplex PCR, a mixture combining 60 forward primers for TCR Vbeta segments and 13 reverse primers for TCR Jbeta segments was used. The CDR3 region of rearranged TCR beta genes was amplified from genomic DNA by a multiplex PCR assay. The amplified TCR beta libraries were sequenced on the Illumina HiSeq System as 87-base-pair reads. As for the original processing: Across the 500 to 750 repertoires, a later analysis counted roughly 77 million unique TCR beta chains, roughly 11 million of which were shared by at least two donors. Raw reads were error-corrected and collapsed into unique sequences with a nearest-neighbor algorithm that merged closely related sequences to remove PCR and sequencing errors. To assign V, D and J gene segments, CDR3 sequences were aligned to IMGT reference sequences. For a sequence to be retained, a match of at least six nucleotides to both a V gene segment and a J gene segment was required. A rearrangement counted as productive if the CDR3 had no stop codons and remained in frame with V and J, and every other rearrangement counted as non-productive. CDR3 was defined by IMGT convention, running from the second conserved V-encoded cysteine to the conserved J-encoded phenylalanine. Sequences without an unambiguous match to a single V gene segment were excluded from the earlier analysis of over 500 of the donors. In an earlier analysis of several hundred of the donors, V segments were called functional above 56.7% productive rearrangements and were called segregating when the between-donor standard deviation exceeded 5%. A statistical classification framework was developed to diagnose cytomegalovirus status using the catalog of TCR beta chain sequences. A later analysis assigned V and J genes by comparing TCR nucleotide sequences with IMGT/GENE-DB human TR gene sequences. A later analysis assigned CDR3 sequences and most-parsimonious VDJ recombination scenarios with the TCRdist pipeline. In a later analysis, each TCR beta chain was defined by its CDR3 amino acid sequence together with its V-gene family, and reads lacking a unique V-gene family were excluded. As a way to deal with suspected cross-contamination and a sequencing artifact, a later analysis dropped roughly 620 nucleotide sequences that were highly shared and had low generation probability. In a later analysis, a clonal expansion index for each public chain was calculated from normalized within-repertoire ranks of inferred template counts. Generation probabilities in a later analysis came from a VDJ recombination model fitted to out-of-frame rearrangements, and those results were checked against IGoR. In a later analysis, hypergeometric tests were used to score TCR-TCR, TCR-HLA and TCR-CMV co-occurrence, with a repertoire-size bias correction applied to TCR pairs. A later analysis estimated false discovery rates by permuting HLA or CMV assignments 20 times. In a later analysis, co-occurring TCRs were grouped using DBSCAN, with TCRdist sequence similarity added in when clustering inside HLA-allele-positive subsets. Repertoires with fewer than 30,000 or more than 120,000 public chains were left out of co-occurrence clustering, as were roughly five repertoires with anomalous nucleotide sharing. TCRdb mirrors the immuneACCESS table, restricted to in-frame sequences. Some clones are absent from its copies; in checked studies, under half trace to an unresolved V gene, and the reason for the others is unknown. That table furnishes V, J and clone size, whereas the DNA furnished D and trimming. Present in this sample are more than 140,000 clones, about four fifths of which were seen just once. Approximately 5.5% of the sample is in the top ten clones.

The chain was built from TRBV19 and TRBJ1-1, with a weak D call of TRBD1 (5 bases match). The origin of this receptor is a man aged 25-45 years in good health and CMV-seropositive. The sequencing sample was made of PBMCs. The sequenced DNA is TGTGCCAGTAGTATGAGGGGAGGCGACACTGAAGCTTTCTTT. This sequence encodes CASSMRGGDTEAFF.